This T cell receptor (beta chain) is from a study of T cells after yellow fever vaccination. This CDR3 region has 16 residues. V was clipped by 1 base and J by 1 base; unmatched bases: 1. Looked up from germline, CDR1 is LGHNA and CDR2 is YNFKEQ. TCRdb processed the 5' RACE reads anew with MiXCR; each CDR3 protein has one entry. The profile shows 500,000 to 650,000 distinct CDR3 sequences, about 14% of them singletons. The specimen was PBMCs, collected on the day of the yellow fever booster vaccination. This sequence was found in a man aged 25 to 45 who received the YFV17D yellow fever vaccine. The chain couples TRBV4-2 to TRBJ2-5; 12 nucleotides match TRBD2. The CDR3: CASSQATSGSQETQYF. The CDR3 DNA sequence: TGTGCCAGCAGCCAAGCGACTAGCGGGAGCCAAGAGACCCAGTACTTC.